The TCR beta chain under discussion was sequenced for a study of regulatory and conventional T cells in RAG deficiency. Using immunoSEQ multiplex PCR, the repertoire was profiled, and TCRdb retains in-frame clones only, with some absent. The sample holds around 25,000 clones, around 95% seen once. Notes on this clone: Its cognate antigen is unknown.

Study conclusions and caveats: Sorted Omenn CD25-high CD127-low cells may not be bona fide Tregs. Omenn patients showed >90% Treg-Tconv overlap and shorter CDR3 lengths.

Conventional CD4+ T cells were sorted from blood as CD25-low CD127-high cells. The data were also submitted as part of a second study, on regulatory T cells. That source reports: The primer mix had 52 TRBV and 13 TRBJ primers. Regulatory T cells showed the strongest V-J pair restriction and V/J gene skewing among patient repertoires.

This receptor was taken from a human donor in good health. Sequences were obtained from CD25- CD4+ T cells sorted from blood.

In DNA form, the CDR3 reads TGTGCCAGCAGCGTAGGGGACCAGACTAGGAGGGAGACCCAGTACTTC. Translation: CASSVGDQTRRETQYF. This chain connects TRBV9 to TRBJ2-5, with D perhaps matching TRBD2 (6 bases). V lost 0 bases and J lost 5, with 17 bases in between. The germline V gene encodes CDR1 SGDLS and CDR2 YYNGEE. The CDR3 has 16 residues.